The text below deals with one TCR beta chain. No antigen is known for it. The table came from immunoSEQ multiplex PCR; TCRdb's copy has only in-frame clones and leaves some out. The table has some 2,500,000 clones, over 85% seen once. V lost 3 bases to trimming and J lost 6 bases; unmatched junction nucleotides: 12. Germline lookup yields CDR1 MGHRA and CDR2 YSYEKL. The CDR3 is 16 residues long. The data derive from a study of shared clonotypes between healthy human individuals. Study-level points and caveats: Donors were few, which limited the genetic and exposure-history diversity represented.

The sequencing sample was made of naive CD4+ T cells from PBMCs. The subset: CD45RA+ positively selected. The origin of this receptor is a man between 18 and 29 years old in good health. Some clones in this sample may be carry-over from other donors' samples. This rearrangement joins TRBV4-1 to TRBJ2-3; 7 bases map to TRBD2. The CDR3 DNA reads TGCGCCAGCAGCCAGGAGGGCGGGAGTTGGATGGATACGCAGTATTTT. Its protein is CASSQEGGSWMDTQYF.